This T cell receptor beta chain appears in the sequencing data of a study of shared clonotypes between healthy human individuals. Every contributor of samples was a Caucasian grown-up residing in Nashville, Tennessee. Subsets obtained from CD4+ cells comprised CD45RA+ naive and CD45RA-negative memory cells. Broader study findings: Larger estimated richness was generally recorded for naive subsets relative to memory subsets.

Concerning this clone itself: Its antigen is still unknown.

Sequencing was performed with immunoSEQ multiplex PCR; in TCRdb, only in-frame clones are kept and a portion is missing. The table lists fewer than 400,000 clones, less than 85% of them singletons. The sequencing input was memory CD4+ T cells sorted from blood. As for subset: CD45RA-negative fraction. This clonotype was obtained from a young man in good health.

In nucleotides, the CDR3 is TGCGCCAGCAGCCCCGGGACAGGGGACGAAAAACTGTTTTTT. It specifies CASSPGTGDEKLFF. V and J are TRBV5-1 and TRBJ1-4, with 10 bases aligning to TRBD1. The V gene's germline CDR1 is SGHRS and CDR2 YFSETQ. Trimming cost V 4 bases and J 8 bases; bases outside gene matches: 5. The CDR3 is 14 amino acids. The full variable domain, rest sourced from reference TRBV5-1 and TRBJ1-4, is KAGVTQTPRYLIKTRGQQVTLSCSPISGHRSVSWYQQTPGQGLQFLFEYFSETQRNKGNFPGRFSGRQFSNSRSEMNVSTLELGDSALYLCASSPGTGDEKLFFGSGTQLSVL.